The subject of this entry is one T cell receptor beta chain. The data were obtained in a study of technical replicates of blood from several donors. Looked up from germline, CDR1 is SGDLS and CDR2 is YYNGEE. CDR3 length equals 13 residues. The V and J ends lost 0 bases and 7 bases respectively, with 8 bases between them. Measured with immunoSEQ multiplex PCR; TCRdb has only the in-frame clones, and not every one. Here the sample spans more than 75,000 clones, roughly 94% being singletons. Sequencing was performed on T cells isolated from PBMCs. This TCR derives from a human donor in good health. The genes are TRBV9 and TRBJ1-5; a weak D match, TRBD1 (6 bases). CDR3 amino acids: CASSVEGVQPQHF. CDR3 DNA sequence: TGTGCCAGCAGCGTAGAGGGGGTCCAGCCCCAGCATTTT.